The sample holds many counts of the clone carrying this TCR beta chain. As yet, its antigen is unknown. There were only Caucasian adults among the donors, and all lived in Nashville, Tennessee. The source of the sample is a study of shared clonotypes between healthy human individuals. Findings of the study overall: Some clonotypes were shared by all four sorted-subset donors, while others were not shared. The non-shared ones had lower generation probabilities than the shared ones.

Produced via immunoSEQ multiplex PCR; TCRdb's table is partial and in-frame only. The repertoire holds 190,000 or so clones, with 60% to 75% as singletons. The ends were cut back, 8 bases at V and 4 bases at J, with 9 bases in the middle. The CDR3 contains 11 residues. Germline CDR1 is MNHEY and CDR2 is SVGAGI. The material sequenced was memory CD4+ T cells sorted from blood. Subset specified: CD45RA-negative fraction. This clonotype was obtained from a man aged 25-45 years in good health. The genes are TRBV6-5 and TRBJ2-7; D gene unclear. CDR3 coding DNA: TGTGCCAGCGCTAGTCTTTACGAGCAGTACTTC. It encodes CASASLYEQYF.